The 28 T cell receptor beta chains reported below all come from one sample, sequenced in a study of blood T cell repertoires in COVID-19. Assay: immunoSEQ multiplex PCR; the TCRdb copy retains only in-frame clones and omits some. Among approximately 180,000 clones listed, more than 85% were seen once. Source material: PBMCs or T cells enriched from blood (not recorded which). Source of these receptors: a human donor with acute COVID-19. The donor label of this sample is uncertain.

The chain joins TRBV10-1 to TRBJ2-7; 7 bases match TRBD1. V dropped 0 bases and J dropped 3; count of bases not matched to a gene: 2. Germline V gene lookup returns CDR1 WNHNN and CDR2 SYGVQD (reference sequence). The CDR3 length is 14 residues. The CDR3 coding sequence is TGCGCCAGCAGTGAGTCGCACAGGGGCTACGAGCAGTACTTC. The encoded protein is CASSESHRGYEQYF.

CDR3 residues: CASSLDTSQGTQYF. In DNA, the CDR3 is TGTGCCAGCAGCTTGGACACCAGTCAAGGTACGCAGTATTTT. The chain recombines TRBV7-9 with TRBJ2-3; perhaps TRBD1 as D (5 bases). The CDR3 loop spans 14 amino acids. CDR1 is SEHNR and CDR2 is FQNEAQ in the germline V gene (reference sequence). V lost 3 bases, J lost 8 bases, and 15 bases lay in between.

The chain combines TRBV15 with TRBJ1-5; TRBD1 might be the D (5 bases). Germline V gene data show CDR1 as LNHNV and CDR2 as YYDKDF (reference sequence). Trimming removed 0 bases at V and 0 bases at J, with 9 bases between. The CDR3 extends over 16 amino acids. The CDR3 nucleotides read TGTGCCACCAGCAGAGAGGGACTTAATAGCAATCAGCCCCAGCATTTT. Its protein is CATSREGLNSNQPQHF.

This clone was picked up a small number of times. The chain carries TRBV5-5 and TRBJ1-5; 9 bases match TRBD1. Trimming took 0 bases from V and 2 from J; bases not matched to a gene: 3. The CDR3 is 16 amino acids. Germline V lookup: CDR1 SGHKS, CDR2 YYEKEE (reference sequence). The CDR3 loop is CASSLGRDRGNQPQHF. CDR3 DNA: TGTGCCAGCAGCTTGGGGAGGGACAGGGGCAATCAGCCCCAGCATTTT. The full variable domain, its missing parts supplied by reference TRBV5-5 and TRBJ1-5, is DAGVTQSPTHLIKTRGQQVTLRCSPISGHKSVSWYQQVLGQGPQFIFQYYEKEERGRGNFPDRFSARQFPNYSSELNVNALLLGDSALYLCASSLGRDRGNQPQHFGDGTRLSIL.

This chain links TRBV2 with TRBJ2-6; perhaps TRBD2 as D (6 bases). Between the trimmed V and J ends, which lost 0 bases and 6 bases, there was a span of 9 bases. In germline, CDR1 is SNHLY, CDR2 FYNNEI. The length of the CDR3 is 15 residues. The CDR3 sequence is CASSEARGQANVLTF. CDR3 DNA: TGTGCCAGCAGTGAAGCGCGGGGCCAGGCCAACGTCCTGACTTTC.

The V and J genes are TRBV19 and TRBJ1-5, with D possibly matching TRBD1 (6 bases). Deletions cut 3 bases from V and 2 bases from J, with 14 bases between. The CDR3 contains 16 residues. CDR1 and CDR2 (germline): LNHDA, SQIVND (reference sequence). The CDR3: CASSMRAGAGNQPQHF. CDR3 in DNA: TGTGCCAGTAGTATGAGGGCGGGGGCAGGCAATCAGCCCCAGCATTTT. Based on the CDR3 plus reference TRBV19 and TRBJ1-5, the full variable domain is DGGITQSPKYLFRKEGQNVTLSCEQNLNHDAMYWYRQDPGQGLRLIYYSQIVNDFQKGDIAEGYSVSREKKESFPLTVTSAQKNPTAFYLCASSMRAGAGNQPQHFGDGTRLSIL.

DNA of the CDR3: TGTGCCAGCAGCCTCCTTTCTGGGGCCAACGTCCTGACTTTC. Protein: CASSLLSGANVLTF. The chain uses TRBV5-4 and TRBJ2-6, with D unresolved. The CDR3 extends over 14 amino acids. The V and J ends lost 4 bases and 1 base respectively, with 6 bases between them. Germline-derived CDR1 and CDR2 are SGHNT and YYREEE (reference sequence).

The CDR3 coding sequence is TGCGCCAGCAGCCAGGCACAGGGCGCCTATGGCTACACCTTC. Its translation: CASSQAQGAYGYTF. The J gene is TRBJ1-2, the V gene TRBV4-3; D might be TRBD1 (6 bases). The germline gives CDR1 LGHNA, CDR2 YSLEER. Trimming left V 3 bases short and J 4 bases short, with 12 bases between. The length of the CDR3 is 14 residues.

The V call is TRBV19, the J call TRBJ2-7, with a possible D match to TRBD1 (5 bases). There are 14 residues in the CDR3. CDR1 is LNHDA and CDR2 is SQIVND in the germline V gene (reference sequence). V was pared by 2 bases and J by 0 bases, with 8 bases between. CDR3 nucleotides: TGTGCCAGTAGTATACAGGGCAGCTCCTACGAGCAGTACTTC. Translation: CASSIQGSSYEQYF.

CDR3 nucleotides: TGTGCCAGCAGCTTATCACCTACGATAACAGATACGCAGTATTTT. Translated: CASSLSPTITDTQYF. The chain carries TRBV7-2 and TRBJ2-3; D not resolved. Germline loops: CDR1 SGHTA, CDR2 FQGNSA. CDR3 size: 15 residues. The ends were cut back, 2 bases at V and 3 bases at J, with 12 bases in the middle.

This clone was seen once. The chain couples TRBV29-1 to TRBJ1-2, with D unresolved. Trimming cost V 0 bases and J 0 bases, with 8 bases left between them. Germline V CDR1 and CDR2: SQVTM, ANQGSEA. The CDR3 sequence is 14 residues long. CDR3 sequence (DNA): TGCAGCGTTGAAGAGCGCCGGGCTAACTATGGCTACACCTTC. Its protein is CSVEERRANYGYTF.

DNA of the CDR3: TGCGCCAGCAGCCAAGAGGCAGGAGCGGGGGTTAATCAGCCCCAGCATTTT. It specifies CASSQEAGAGVNQPQHF. The rearrangement joins TRBV4-1 to TRBJ1-5, with D perhaps TRBD1 (5 bases). V gave up 0 bases and J gave up 4 bases, with 16 bases separating them. The CDR3 extends over 17 amino acids. Per the germline V gene, CDR1 is MGHRA and CDR2 is YSYEKL.

The rearrangement joins TRBV29-1 to TRBJ2-7, with 9 nucleotides matching TRBD2. J gave up 3 bases and V 7 bases, and 4 bases lay outside the gene matches. The CDR3 has 12 residues. Germline V gives CDR1 SQVTM, CDR2 ANQGSEA. DNA of the CDR3: TGCAGCGCCGAGACTAGCGGCTACGAGCAGTACTTC. This gives the protein CSAETSGYEQYF.

V and J are TRBV18 and TRBJ1-2, with 7 positions matching TRBD1. Looked up from germline, CDR1 is KGHSH and CDR2 is LQKENI. Germline trimming cut 1 base from V and 6 bases from J; bases unmatched to any gene: 11. The CDR3 sequence is 16 residues long. The CDR3 here is CASSPRDSLSLDGYTF. DNA of the CDR3: TGTGCCAGCTCACCACGGGACAGCCTTTCCTTGGATGGCTACACCTTC. The full variable domain, in which reference TRBV18 and TRBJ1-2 provide the parts outside the CDR3, is NAGVMQNPRHLVRRRGQEARLRCSPMKGHSHVYWYRQLPEEGLKFMVYLQKENIIDESGMPKERFSAEFPKEGPSILRIQQVVRGDSAAYFCASSPRDSLSLDGYTFGSGTRLTVV.

The rearrangement links TRBV13 to TRBJ1-2; TRBD1 matches 7 bases. The junction had 28 bases not matched to a gene; V was cut back by 5 bases and J by 4 bases. CDR3 size: 21 residues. CDR1 and CDR2 (germline): PRHDT, FYEKMQ (reference sequence). The CDR3 DNA follows: TGTGCCAGCAGCAGCACAACCCGACGAGACCTCCAGGGACAGAGTTTCTATGGCTACACCTTC. This encodes CASSSTTRRDLQGQSFYGYTF.

The chain combines TRBV10-3 with TRBJ2-2, with 7 bases identical to TRBD1. V was pared by 10 bases and J by 5 bases, with 4 bases of the junction left unmatched. This CDR3 has 12 residues. Germline V gene sequence: CDR1 ENHRY, CDR2 SYGVKD. The CDR3 loop is CATYRGTGELFF. In nucleotides, the CDR3 is TGTGCCACATACAGGGGTACCGGGGAGCTGTTTTTT.

This sequence joins TRBV20-1 and TRBJ1-5; D may be TRBD1 (5 bases). The germline V gene encodes CDR1 DFQATT and CDR2 SNEGSKA (reference sequence). The V gene lost 3 bases and the J gene lost 0 bases, with 9 bases spanning the gap. CDR3 length: 14 residues. The CDR3 DNA sequence: TGCAGTGCTAGTTCGGGGGATAGCAATCAGCCCCAGCATTTT. Translated: CSASSGDSNQPQHF.

The chain carries TRBV5-1 and TRBJ1-2; D not certain. Trimming cost V 0 bases and J 4 bases, with 10 bases left between them. The germline gives CDR1 SGHRS, CDR2 YFSETQ. CDR3 length: 14 residues. The CDR3 protein is CASSLGRAIYGYTF. In DNA form, the CDR3 reads TGCGCCAGCAGCTTGGGGCGGGCTATCTATGGCTACACCTTC.

The V and J genes are TRBV6-5 and TRBJ2-1, with TRBD2 as a possible D gene (7 bases). The CDR3 has 15 residues. Per germline, CDR1 MNHEY and CDR2 SVGAGI. The V gene lost 2 bases and the J gene lost 7 bases, with 15 bases spanning the gap. The CDR3 here is CASSYGRGGSNEQFF. DNA of the CDR3: TGTGCCAGCAGTTACGGGAGGGGGGGCTCGAATGAGCAGTTCTTC.

CDR3 sequence (DNA): TGTGCCACCGACAGGGCCGGCACAGATACGCAGTATTTT. Amino acids: CATDRAGTDTQYF. The rearrangement uses TRBV2 and TRBJ2-3; 7 nucleotides align to TRBD1. J was trimmed by 1 base and V by 10 bases; bases with no gene match: 5. This CDR3 is built from 13 residues. The germline gives CDR1 SNHLY, CDR2 FYNNEI.

This rearrangement joins TRBV2 to TRBJ1-5; 7 bases map to TRBD1. Germline V gene data show CDR1 as SNHLY and CDR2 as FYNNEI. There are 15 residues in the CDR3. V lost 4 bases to trimming and J lost 1 base; unmatched junction nucleotides: 4. DNA of the CDR3: TGTGCCAGCAGTGGACAGGGAAGGAGCAATCAGCCCCAGCATTTT. Translated, it gives CASSGQGRSNQPQHF. The whole variable domain, filled in from reference TRBV2 and TRBJ1-5, reads EPEVTQTPSHQVTQMGQEVILRCVPISNHLYFYWYRQILGQKVEFLVSFYNNEISEKSEIFDDQFSVERPDGSNFTLKIRSTKLEDSAMYFCASSGQGRSNQPQHFGDGTRLSIL.

This clone was recorded once. CDR3 sequence reads: CASSHRYHQPQHF. The DNA of the CDR3 is TGTGCCAGCAGCCACAGATATCATCAGCCCCAGCATTTT. This chain connects TRBV2 to TRBJ1-5; D ambiguous. CDR3 length equals 13 residues. In germline, CDR1 is SNHLY, CDR2 FYNNEI. V was cut by 6 bases and J by 5 bases, with 11 bases left in between.

The chain employs TRBV4-3 and TRBJ2-7; maybe TRBD1 (6 bases). The CDR3 loop spans 15 amino acids. Germline V gene sequence: CDR1 LGHNA, CDR2 YSLEER. Trimming took 0 bases from V and 1 from J, leaving 10 bases between them. As DNA, the CDR3 is TGCGCCAGCAGCCAAGATCACAGGGATTCCTACGAGCAGTACTTC. Translating it yields CASSQDHRDSYEQYF.

The rearrangement uses TRBV24-1 and TRBJ1-5, with 10 bases identical to TRBD1. V trimming: 0 bases; J trimming: 2 bases; junction bases outside the gene matches: 9. The length of the CDR3 is 19 residues. Per germline, CDR1 KGHDR and CDR2 SFDVKD. Written as DNA, the CDR3 is TGTGCCACCAGTGATTTGGGGGGGGACAGGGGTTTCGGCAATCAGCCCCAGCATTTT. Translation: CATSDLGGDRGFGNQPQHF.

The chain carries TRBV30 and TRBJ1-6; D is perhaps TRBD1 (5 bases). Germline CDR1 reads GTSNPN; CDR2 reads SVGIG (reference sequence). V was shortened by 3 bases and J by 4 bases, with 7 bases between the two germline ends. The CDR3 length is 13 residues. The CDR3 DNA reads as TGTGCCTGGAGACAGGATTATAATTCACCCCTCCACTTT. This sequence encodes CAWRQDYNSPLHF.

The V call is TRBV18, the J call TRBJ2-7, with a weak D call TRBD1 (6 bases). The CDR3 extends over 14 amino acids. Trimming took off 5 bases at V and 2 bases at J, with 13 bases between the two ends. The germline gives CDR1 KGHSH, CDR2 LQKENI. The CDR3 is CASSSSTGAYEQYF. Here the CDR3 DNA reads TGTGCCAGCTCATCTTCGACAGGCGCCTACGAGCAGTACTTC. Based on the CDR3 plus reference TRBV18 and TRBJ2-7, the full variable domain is NAGVMQNPRHLVRRRGQEARLRCSPMKGHSHVYWYRQLPEEGLKFMVYLQKENIIDESGMPKERFSAEFPKEGPSILRIQQVVRGDSAAYFCASSSSTGAYEQYFGPGTRLTVT.

The rearrangement links TRBV7-8 to TRBJ2-5, with 9 bases fitting TRBD2. V lost 5 bases and J lost 4; bases outside the gene matches: 17. This CDR3 comprises 18 residues. In germline, CDR1 is SGHVS, CDR2 FQNEAQ. Here the CDR3 reads CASSRRSSGGRGGETQYF. The DNA of the CDR3 is TGTGCCAGCAGCCGAAGGTCCAGCGGGGGGCGAGGAGGAGAGACCCAGTACTTC.

CDR3 DNA sequence: TGTGCCAGTAGTATTACCAGTCCTAATCAGCCCCAGCATTTT. It specifies CASSITSPNQPQHF. The chain combines TRBV19 with TRBJ1-5; no firm D call. Per germline, CDR1 LNHDA and CDR2 SQIVND (reference sequence). The CDR3 runs to 14 residues. The V end lost 3 bases, the J end lost 4 bases, and 10 bases lay between the germline ends.